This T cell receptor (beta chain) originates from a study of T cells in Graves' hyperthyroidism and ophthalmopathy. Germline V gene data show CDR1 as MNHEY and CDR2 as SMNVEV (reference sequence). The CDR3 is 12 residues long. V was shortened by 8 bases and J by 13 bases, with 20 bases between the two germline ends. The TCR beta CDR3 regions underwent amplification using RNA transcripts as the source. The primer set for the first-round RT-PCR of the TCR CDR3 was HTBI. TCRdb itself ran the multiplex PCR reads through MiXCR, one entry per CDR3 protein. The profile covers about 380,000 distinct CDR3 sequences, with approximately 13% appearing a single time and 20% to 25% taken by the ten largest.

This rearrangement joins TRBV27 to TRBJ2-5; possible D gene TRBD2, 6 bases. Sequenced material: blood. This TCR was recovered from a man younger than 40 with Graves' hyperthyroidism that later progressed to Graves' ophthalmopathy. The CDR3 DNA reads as TGTGCCAGCTCCAAATTAGGGGAGGAAGGGTACTTC. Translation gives CASSKLGEEGYF.